The rows below give T cell receptor beta chains drawn from one sample of a study of blood T cell repertoires in COVID-19. Measured with immunoSEQ multiplex PCR; TCRdb has only the in-frame clones, and not every one. The table records fewer than 150,000 clones, approximately 80% of them present only once. The sample taken for sequencing was peripheral blood. The receptors were sampled from a man aged 55 to 70 who had recovered from COVID-19. Both conserved end residues are part of each CDR3. Not every row has a clone size; where given, it reads once, few, many or a size class.

clone_size j_call v_call cdr3_aa
few TRBJ2-1 TRBV27 CASRTRGSYNEQFF
. TRBJ1-1 TRBV18 CASFTTTNTEAFF
. TRBJ2-1 TRBV7-3 CASSLDRASYNEQFF
. TRBJ2-2 TRBV5-5 CASRHQGQGGDTGELFF
once TRBJ2-3 TRBV6-5 CASSTPGGTDTQYF
. TRBJ2-6 TRBV5-6 CASSFLQGASGANVLTF
. TRBJ1-6 TRBV28 CASSWGPPLHF
once TRBJ2-7 TRBV11-2 CASSLGQGAPYEQYF
. TRBJ2-7 TRBV12-3/TRBV12-4 CASSPNSHEQYF
few TRBJ1-5 TRBV28 CASSSGNNQPQHF
. TRBJ2-7 TRBV11-3 CASSPDSNSYEQYF
. TRBJ2-3 TRBV4-1 CASSQDPPPTTDTQYF
. TRBJ2-5 TRBV19 CASSPAGGPNQETQYF
. TRBJ2-7 TRBV5-6 CASSLPQNYEQYF
once TRBJ2-2 TRBV3-1/TRBV3-2 CASSLPPRFSGGDTGELFF
. TRBJ2-3 TRBV6-5 CASQTSGTDTQYF
. TRBJ2-5 TRBV10-2 CASSNRGEEWETQYF
. TRBJ1-1 TRBV6-2/TRBV6-3 CASSNLQGRTEAFF
. TRBJ1-1 TRBV19 CASTPGTGGLGNTEAFF
once TRBJ1-2 TRBV6-2/TRBV6-3 CASSNSGYGYTF
. TRBJ1-6 TRBV30 CAFHRQGVNSPLHF
. TRBJ2-7 TRBV19 CASSIAPRGRFEQYF
once TRBJ1-1 TRBV20-1 CSASVPGGDTEAFF
. TRBJ2-7 TRBV5-1 CASSPFPGQSSYEQYF
. TRBJ2-5 TRBV6-6 CASSYLVLETQYF
once TRBJ1-6 TRBV2 CAAGENSPLHF
. TRBJ2-1 TRBV30 CAWGGHGTGPHNEQFF
once TRBJ2-1 TRBV7-8 CASSPRQGSVWDDEQFF
. TRBJ1-1 TRBV7-9 CASSPHWGGSTEAFF
. TRBJ2-2 TRBV6-1 CASSEGTSFGELFF
. TRBJ2-3 TRBV5-4 CASSLVGRTGGTDTQYF